The 15 T cell receptor beta chains below all came from one sample that was sequenced in a study of blood T cell repertoires in COVID-19. Profiling relied on immunoSEQ multiplex PCR, and the TCRdb table lists in-frame clones only, not all of them. The sample holds about 250,000 clones; 80% to 85% are singletons and the top ten take approximately 14%. Specimen: peripheral blood. These receptors were obtained from a person between 65 and 79 years old with COVID-19, enrolled during active disease.

The chain recombines TRBV7-2 with TRBJ2-2, with unresolved D. The CDR3 totals 16 residues. V was clipped by 2 bases and J by 2 bases, with 12 bases between them. The germline V gene encodes CDR1 SGHTA and CDR2 FQGNSA. The CDR3 sequence is CASSLFSGANTGELFF. Written as DNA, the CDR3 is TGTGCCAGCAGCTTATTCTCTGGAGCCAACACCGGGGAGCTGTTTTTT.

The table lists this clone with a count of one. V is TRBV27 and J is TRBJ2-1; TRBD2 agrees at 13 bases. The CDR3 has 16 residues. After removal of 6 bases from V and 4 bases from J, the junction contained 6 bases not matched to a gene. Germline CDR1 MNHEY, CDR2 SMNVEV (reference sequence). The CDR3 coding sequence is TGTGCCAGCAGGTACCCGGGACTAGCGGGGTACAATGAGCAGTTCTTC. Translation gives CASRYPGLAGYNEQFF.

The chain has TRBV5-1 and TRBJ1-5; D remains unclear. V was trimmed by 0 bases and J by 5 bases, leaving 6 bases between them. CDR1 is SGHRS and CDR2 is YFSETQ in the germline V gene. The CDR3 is 13 amino acids. CDR3 sequence reads: CASSLGGDQPQHF. The CDR3, as DNA: TGCGCCAGCAGCTTGGGTGGAGATCAGCCCCAGCATTTT.

The chain employs TRBV27 and TRBJ1-6; D gene uncertain. Trimming left V 5 bases short and J 6 bases short, with 14 bases between. This CDR3 comprises 15 residues. Germline V gene sequence: CDR1 MNHEY, CDR2 SMNVEV (reference sequence). The CDR3 spells CASSPLRGSNSPLHF. Here the CDR3 DNA reads TGTGCCAGCAGTCCACTTCGAGGTAGTAATTCACCCCTCCACTTT.

This chain uses TRBV19 with TRBJ1-2; no reliable D call. Germline CDR1 reads LNHDA; CDR2 reads SQIVND (reference sequence). The CDR3 sequence is 18 residues long. V was shortened by 2 bases and J by 0 bases, with 19 bases between the two germline ends. CDR3 coding DNA: TGTGCCAGTAGTATATTTCCCTTGAGACCTACAGCTAACTATGGCTACACCTTC. Its protein is CASSIFPLRPTANYGYTF.

The chain links TRBV19 to TRBJ2-3; TRBD1 matches at 7 bases. Germline V gene data show CDR1 as LNHDA and CDR2 as SQIVND (reference sequence). With V trimmed by 6 bases and J by 1 base, 7 bases remained unmatched. The CDR3 has 15 amino acids. In DNA form, the CDR3 reads TGTGCCAGTAGCCCGGACAGGCCGGGCACAGATACGCAGTATTTT. It codes for CASSPDRPGTDTQYF. The whole variable domain, remainder taken from reference TRBV19 and TRBJ2-3, is DGGITQSPKYLFRKEGQNVTLSCEQNLNHDAMYWYRQDPGQGLRLIYYSQIVNDFQKGDIAEGYSVSREKKESFPLTVTSAQKNPTAFYLCASSPDRPGTDTQYFGPGTRLTVL.

The chain employs TRBV9 and TRBJ1-2; 12 bases match TRBD1. Germline lookup yields CDR1 SGDLS and CDR2 YYNGEE. The CDR3 has 17 amino acids. V shed 3 bases and J 7 bases; nucleotides not matched to a gene: 13. CDR3 nucleotide sequence: TGTGCCAGCAGCGCCGAGATAGGGACAGGGGGCACGTTTGGCTACACCTTC. The encoded protein is CASSAEIGTGGTFGYTF.

The chain has TRBV28 and TRBJ1-5; 7 bases map to TRBD1. The length of the CDR3 is 13 residues. V shed 8 bases and J 8 bases; nucleotides not matched to a gene: 9. Germline V gives CDR1 MDHEN, CDR2 SYDVKM. Here the CDR3 DNA reads TGTGCCAGCCGTGACAGGGCCGTTGAGCCCCAGCATTTT. It is translated as CASRDRAVEPQHF.

This sequence joins TRBV29-1 and TRBJ2-5, with D uncertain. The germline V and J ends were trimmed by 2 bases and 1 base, with 8 bases remaining between them. Germline V gene sequence: CDR1 SQVTM, CDR2 ANQGSEA. CDR3 length equals 13 residues. CDR3 protein: CSVERQAQETQYF. CDR3 nucleotides: TGCAGCGTTGAAAGGCAGGCCCAAGAGACCCAGTACTTC.

This clone was seen once. The chain has TRBV30 and TRBJ1-2; no clear D. Deletions cut 3 bases from V and 7 bases from J, with 9 bases between. The CDR3 is made up of 11 amino acids. Germline V gene data show CDR1 as GTSNPN and CDR2 as SVGIG (reference sequence). The CDR3 protein is CAWSLVRGYTF. For the CDR3, the DNA is TGTGCCTGGAGCCTCGTTCGTGGCTACACCTTC.

This chain links TRBV28 with TRBJ1-4; D might be TRBD1 (6 bases). Trimming took 6 bases from V and 15 from J, leaving 17 bases between them. The CDR3 is 12 residues long. Germline lookup yields CDR1 MDHEN and CDR2 SYDVKM. CDR3 amino acids: CASRTLMDRLFF. CDR3 coding DNA: TGTGCCAGCAGGACGTTGATGGACAGATTGTTTTTT.

This clone occurred a few times. CDR3 sequence: CASSVQATGNQPQHF. The CDR3 DNA is TGTGCCAGCAGTGTACAGGCGACGGGCAATCAGCCCCAGCATTTT. The chain links TRBV2 to TRBJ1-5; D is perhaps TRBD1 (5 bases). The germline V and J ends were trimmed by 4 bases and 2 bases, with 12 bases remaining between them. This CDR3 is built from 15 residues. The germline V gene encodes CDR1 SNHLY and CDR2 FYNNEI.

This clone appeared once. J is TRBJ1-6 and V is TRBV7-6, with 11 bases identical to TRBD1. Trimming at V came to 4 bases and at J to 7 bases, leaving 3 bases not matched to a gene. Germline V gene sequence: CDR1 SGHVS, CDR2 FNYEAQ. The CDR3 contains 15 residues. Here the CDR3 reads CASSYGQGANSPLHF. The CDR3 DNA sequence: TGTGCCAGCAGCTACGGACAGGGGGCAAATTCACCCCTCCACTTT.

Concerning this clone: Being one base from a much bigger clone, this may be a read error. The chain combines TRBV16 with TRBJ1-2; 10 nucleotides agree with TRBD1. Germline-derived CDR1 and CDR2 are KGHSY and FQNENV. CDR3 length: 14 residues. V shed 3 bases, J shed 2 bases, and the junction held 0 bases outside the gene matches. In nucleotides, the CDR3 is TGTGCCAGCAGCCAGGGACAGGGGAACTATGGCTACACCTTC. As protein: CASSQGQGNYGYTF.

The J gene is TRBJ2-3, the V gene TRBV25-1; TRBD2 is a possible D gene (7 bases). CDR3 length: 13 residues. Trimming shortened V by 7 bases and J by 5 bases, and 13 bases separated the two germline ends. Germline V gene data show CDR1 as MGHDK and CDR2 as SYGVNS. CDR3 loop: CASKGGAIDTQYF. The CDR3 region has the DNA TGTGCCAGCAAAGGGGGGGCGATAGATACGCAGTATTTT.